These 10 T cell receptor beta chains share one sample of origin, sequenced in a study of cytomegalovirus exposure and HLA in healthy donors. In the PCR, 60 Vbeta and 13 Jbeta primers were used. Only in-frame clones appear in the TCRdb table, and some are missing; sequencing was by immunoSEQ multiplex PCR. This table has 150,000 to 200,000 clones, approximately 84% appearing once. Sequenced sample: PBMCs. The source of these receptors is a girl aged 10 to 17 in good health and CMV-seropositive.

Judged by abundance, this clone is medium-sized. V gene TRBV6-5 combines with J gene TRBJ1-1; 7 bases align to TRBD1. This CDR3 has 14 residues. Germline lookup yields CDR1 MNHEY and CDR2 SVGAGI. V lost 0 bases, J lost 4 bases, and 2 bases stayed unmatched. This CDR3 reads CASSYSAGGTEAFF. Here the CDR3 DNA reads TGTGCCAGCAGTTACTCGGCAGGGGGCACTGAAGCTTTCTTT.

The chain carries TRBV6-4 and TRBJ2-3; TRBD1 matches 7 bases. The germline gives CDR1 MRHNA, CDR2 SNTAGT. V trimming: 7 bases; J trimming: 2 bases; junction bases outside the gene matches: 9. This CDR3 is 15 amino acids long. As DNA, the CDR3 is TGTGCCAGCACCAAGACGGGACAGCACACAGATACGCAGTATTTT. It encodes CASTKTGQHTDTQYF.

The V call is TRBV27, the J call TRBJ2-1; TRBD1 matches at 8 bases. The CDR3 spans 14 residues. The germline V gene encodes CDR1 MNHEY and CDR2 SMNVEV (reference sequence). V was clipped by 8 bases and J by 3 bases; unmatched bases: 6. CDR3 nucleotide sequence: TGTGCCAGCGCCCCGGACAGGGTCTACAATGAGCAGTTCTTC. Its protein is CASAPDRVYNEQFF.

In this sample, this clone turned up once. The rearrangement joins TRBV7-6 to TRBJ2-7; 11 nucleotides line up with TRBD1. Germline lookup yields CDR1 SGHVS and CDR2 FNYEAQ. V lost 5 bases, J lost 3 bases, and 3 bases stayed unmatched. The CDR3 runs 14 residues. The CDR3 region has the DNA TGTGCCAGCAGCGCGGGACAGGGGGGCTACGAGCAGTACTTC. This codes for CASSAGQGGYEQYF.

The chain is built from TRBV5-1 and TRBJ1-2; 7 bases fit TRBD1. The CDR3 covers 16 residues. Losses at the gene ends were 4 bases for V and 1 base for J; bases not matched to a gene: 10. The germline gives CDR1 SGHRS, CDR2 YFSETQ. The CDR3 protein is CASSVGTVSINYGYTF. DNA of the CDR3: TGCGCCAGCAGCGTTGGGACAGTTTCTATTAACTATGGCTACACCTTC.

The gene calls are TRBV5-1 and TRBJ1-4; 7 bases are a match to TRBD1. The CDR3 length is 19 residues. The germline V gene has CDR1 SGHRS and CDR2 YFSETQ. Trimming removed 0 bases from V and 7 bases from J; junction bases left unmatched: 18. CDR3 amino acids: CASSLAGFAEDRSLEKLFF. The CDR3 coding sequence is TGCGCCAGCAGCTTGGCCGGGTTCGCGGAGGACAGGTCGCTTGAAAAACTGTTTTTT.

The CDR3 nucleotides are TGTGCCAGCAGCTTCTCTATAGCGGGGTTTTCCGACGAGCAGTACTTC. This codes for CASSFSIAGFSDEQYF. This chain links TRBV7-6 with TRBJ2-7; 8 nucleotides agree with TRBD2. The V segment lost 3 bases and the J segment 5 bases; nucleotides outside the gene matches: 12. The germline CDR1 and CDR2 sequences are SGHVS and FNYEAQ. This CDR3 region has 16 residues.

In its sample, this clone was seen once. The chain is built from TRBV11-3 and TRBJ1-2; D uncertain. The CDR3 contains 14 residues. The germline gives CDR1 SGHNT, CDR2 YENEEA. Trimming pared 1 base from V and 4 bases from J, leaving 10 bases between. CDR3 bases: TGTGCCAGCAGCTTAGGCCAGGAAACCTATGGCTACACCTTC. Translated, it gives CASSLGQETYGYTF.

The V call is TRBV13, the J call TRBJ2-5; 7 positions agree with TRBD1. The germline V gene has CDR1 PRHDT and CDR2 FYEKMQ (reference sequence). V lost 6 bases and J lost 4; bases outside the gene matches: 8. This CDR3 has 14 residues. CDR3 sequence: CASSRWGQTETQYF. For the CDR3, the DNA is TGTGCCAGCAGTAGATGGGGACAGACAGAGACCCAGTACTTC.

CDR3 sequence: CASSQDRGQGRKAFF. Written as DNA, the CDR3 is TGTGCCAGCAGCCAAGACAGGGGACAGGGTAGAAAAGCTTTCTTT. The J gene is TRBJ1-1, the V gene TRBV11-2; 9 bases agree with TRBD1. The junction had 13 bases not matched to a gene; V was cut back by 5 bases and J by 9 bases. Germline CDR1 and CDR2: SGHAT and FQNNGV. This CDR3 contains 15 residues. Supplemented by reference TRBV11-2 and TRBJ1-1, the full variable domain reads EAGVAQSPRYKIIEKRQSVAFWCNPISGHATLYWYQQILGQGPKLLIQFQNNGVVDDSQLPKDRFSAERLKGVDSTLKIQPAKLEDSAVYLCASSQDRGQGRKAFFGQGTRLTVV.